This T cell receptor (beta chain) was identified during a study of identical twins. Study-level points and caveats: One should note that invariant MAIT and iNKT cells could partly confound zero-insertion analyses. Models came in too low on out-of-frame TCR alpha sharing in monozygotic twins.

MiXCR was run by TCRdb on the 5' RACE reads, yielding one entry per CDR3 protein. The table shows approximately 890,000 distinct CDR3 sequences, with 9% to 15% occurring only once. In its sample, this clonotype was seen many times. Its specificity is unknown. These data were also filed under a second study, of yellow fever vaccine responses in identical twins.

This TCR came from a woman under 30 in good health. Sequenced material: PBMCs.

CDR3 nucleotide sequence: TGTGCCAGCAGTTTGAGAGGGACCCAGTACTTC. Its translation is CASSLRGTQYF. This chain uses TRBV12-3 or TRBV12-4 with TRBJ2-5; D unclear. Deletions cut 3 bases from V and 7 bases from J, with 6 bases between. The CDR3 is made up of 11 amino acids.